This T cell receptor beta chain was sequenced in a study of cytomegalovirus exposure and HLA in healthy donors. Whole-study findings and limits: Cytomegalovirus-associated TCR beta chains were listed, numbering around 150. First-cohort TCR clusters tended to co-occur in the 130 or so validation repertoires, a later analysis found.

The ends were cut back, 1 base at V and 5 bases at J, with 11 bases in the middle. The germline gives CDR1 SGHDN, CDR2 FVKESK. The CDR3 is made up of 14 amino acids. Profiled with immunoSEQ multiplex PCR; TCRdb holds only in-frame clones, not every one. The sample contains 150,000 to 200,000 clones, 80% to 90% of which appear only once. This clone has a handful of counts. Antigen: not known. This chain connects TRBV14 to TRBJ1-2, with D possibly TRBD1 on 5 matching bases. The receptor was isolated from a woman younger than 45 in good health and CMV-seronegative. Sequenced input: PBMCs. The CDR3 reads CASSQGSRQYGYTF. The CDR3 bases are TGTGCCAGCAGCCAAGGATCCAGACAGTATGGCTACACCTTC.